This T cell receptor (beta chain) was captured by sequencing in a study of T cells in AML relapse after transplant (dated by TCRdb to the late 2010s). For the wider study: In a retrospective study, inhibitory receptor expression and TCR repertoires of bone marrow T cells were examined in patients who had received allogeneic HSCT for myeloid malignancy. TCR sequencing of unsorted bone marrow included three patients relapsing after HSCT, three patients in long-term complete remission and three healthy donors.

Concerning this clonotype itself: Its target antigen remains unknown. No base qualities exist here, and no much larger clone lies one base off it.

Libraries were prepared through PCR. A modified RACE PCR protocol, rather than multiplex PCR, was used to amplify TCR alpha and beta chains from RNA. Libraries were sequenced on an Illumina MiSeq, and raw reads were demultiplexed according to sample-specific barcode combinations. Processing in the source paper ran as follows. MiXCR software was used to identify TCR clonotypes from the sequencing reads. TCRdb handled the public reads itself, with Q25 trimming in fastp and clone calling in MiXCR, and kept productive beta chains. Rows with a matching CDR3 protein are joined into one entry that keeps the most common DNA and genes. These V and J calls rely on TCRdb rather than the paper's analysis. For this sample the table gives about a thousand distinct CDR3 sequences, of which over 15% were detected only once. 5.5% to 8.5% of the sample comes from the top ten. The CDR3 goes from the cysteine to the phenylalanine over 16 residues. Of the read, only the CDR3 DNA is kept; its 48 bases are in frame from base 1. The germline V gene (reference sequence) specifies LNHNV as CDR1 and YYDKDF as CDR2. Trimming costs V 0 bases and J 1 base, and their ends lie 11 bases apart.

Here is what the overall study found, with its caveats: TCR repertoire comparisons were based on very few samples, with only a few individuals included per group for unsorted bone marrow. Skewed bone marrow repertoires were observed in transplanted patients regardless of outcome, with the top 10 alpha clonotypes reaching around 30% (remission) and 39% to 50% (relapse) versus roughly 21% in healthy donors.

For patient comparisons, bone marrow from healthy donors was used as the control group. Sequencing was carried out using bone marrow. This TCR derives from a human donor in good health. The V and J segments used are TRBV15 and TRBJ2-3; TRBD1 might be the D gene, on 5 matching bases. The DNA reads as follows: TGTGCCACCAGCAGAGATCGGCAGGGCGGCACAGATACGCAGTATTTT. This sequence encodes CATSRDRQGGTDTQYF.